A single sample is the source of the 22 T cell receptor beta chains below, sequenced in a study of neoadjuvant anti-PD-1 for oral cavity cancer. TCRdb's table, derived via immunoSEQ multiplex PCR, lists solely in-frame clones and lacks some. The table includes around 62,000 clones, roughly 80% detected once. The sequencing here drew on PBMCs, taken before nivolumab (anti-PD-1) treatment. Source of these receptors: a person aged 35-79 years with oral cavity squamous cell carcinoma.

The chain recombines TRBV7-2 with TRBJ2-1; D is possibly TRBD2 (7 bases). The CDR3 covers 15 residues. The V and J ends lost 3 bases and 8 bases respectively, with 17 bases between them. Germline assignment: CDR1 SGHTA and CDR2 FQGNSA. CDR3 sequence: CASSFILGGADEQFF. The CDR3 DNA reads TGTGCCAGCAGCTTCATCTTGGGGGGGGCGGATGAGCAGTTCTTC.

This chain links TRBV19 with TRBJ2-4; TRBD1 is a possible D gene (6 bases). The CDR3 sequence is 16 residues long. Trimming stripped 0 bases from V and 8 bases from J, with 17 bases between. Germline V gene data show CDR1 as LNHDA and CDR2 as SQIVND (reference sequence). In DNA form, the CDR3 reads TGTGCCAGTAGTATAGAGGTCAGGGGACGAGGGTACATTCAGTACTTC. Translated: CASSIEVRGRGYIQYF.

V is TRBV28 and J is TRBJ2-2; tentatively, D is TRBD1 (6 bases). The CDR3 consists of 13 residues. Germline V gene data show CDR1 as MDHEN and CDR2 as SYDVKM. The CDR3 DNA follows: TGTGTTACGGGACAAACGAACACCGGGGAGCTGTTTTTT. This sequence encodes CVTGQTNTGELFF.

This chain joins TRBV2 and TRBJ1-1; D not resolved. The V end was cut by 7 bases, the J end by 1 base, with 13 bases between. Germline lookup yields CDR1 SNHLY and CDR2 FYNNEI. The CDR3 covers 14 residues. The CDR3 spells CASIRTDPNTEAFF. CDR3 DNA sequence: TGTGCCAGCATCCGGACGGACCCGAACACTGAAGCTTTCTTT.

The chain couples TRBV4-1 to TRBJ1-1; D not certain. The V end lost 0 bases, the J end lost 6 bases, and 8 bases lay between the germline ends. In germline, CDR1 is MGHRA, CDR2 YSYEKL. The CDR3 is 13 residues long. CDR3 protein: CASSQDKDSEAFF. CDR3 DNA sequence: TGCGCCAGCAGCCAAGATAAAGATTCTGAAGCTTTCTTT.

V usage is TRBV27 and J usage is TRBJ1-4; D unclear. The CDR3 is 15 residues long. V lost 2 bases to trimming and J lost 4 bases, with 11 bases between them. The germline gives CDR1 MNHEY, CDR2 SMNVEV (reference sequence). Here the CDR3 reads CASSLRPPNNEKLFF. CDR3 nucleotide sequence: TGTGCCAGCAGTTTACGCCCACCGAATAATGAAAAACTGTTTTTT.

This rearrangement joins TRBV14 to TRBJ2-2; weak D call: TRBD2 (5 bases). Trimming removed 1 base at V and 5 bases at J, with 11 bases between. This CDR3 contains 15 residues. The germline V gene encodes CDR1 SGHDN and CDR2 FVKESK. The CDR3 sequence: CASSQGTSGTGELFF. Here the CDR3 DNA reads TGTGCCAGCAGCCAAGGCACCTCGGGGACCGGGGAGCTGTTTTTT.

The V call is TRBV28, the J call TRBJ2-1; tentative D call: TRBD2 (5 bases). This CDR3 has 15 residues. Germline V gene lookup returns CDR1 MDHEN and CDR2 SYDVKM. The V end lost 1 base, the J end lost 4 bases, and 11 bases lay between the germline ends. The CDR3, as DNA: TGTGCCAGCAGTTTATCCGAGAGGGCTTACAATGAGCAGTTCTTC. Its protein product is CASSLSERAYNEQFF.

The genes are TRBV5-1 and TRBJ2-3, with TRBD2 matching over 9 bases. The J segment lost 6 bases and the V segment lost 2 bases, leaving 4 bases of the junction unmatched. The germline CDR1 and CDR2 sequences are SGHRS and YFSETQ. The CDR3 is 14 residues long. The CDR3 loop reads CASSLAGGGDTQYF. In nucleotides, the CDR3 is TGCGCCAGCAGCTTAGCGGGAGGAGGGGATACGCAGTATTTT.

The chain carries TRBV9 and TRBJ2-1, with unresolved D. Germline-derived CDR1 and CDR2 are SGDLS and YYNGEE. V lost 4 bases and J 6 bases, leaving 14 bases between the germline ends. The length of the CDR3 is 14 residues. The CDR3 protein is CASSPGPVPNEQFF. CDR3 DNA sequence: TGTGCCAGCAGCCCGGGTCCCGTACCCAATGAGCAGTTCTTC.

The J gene is TRBJ2-5, the V gene TRBV2, with D tentatively TRBD1 (6 bases). V was trimmed by 6 bases and J by 7 bases, leaving 9 bases between them. The CDR3 is 11 residues long. CDR1 is SNHLY and CDR2 is FYNNEI in the germline V gene. The CDR3 loop is CASSPQGTQYF. The DNA for the CDR3 is TGTGCCAGCAGCCCACAGGGGACCCAGTACTTC. Full variable domain (missing parts from reference TRBV2 and TRBJ2-5): EPEVTQTPSHQVTQMGQEVILRCVPISNHLYFYWYRQILGQKVEFLVSFYNNEISEKSEIFDDQFSVERPDGSNFTLKIRSTKLEDSAMYFCASSPQGTQYFGPGTRLLVL.

In its sample, this clone was seen a few times. The chain has TRBV2 and TRBJ2-5, with 8 bases matching TRBD2. This CDR3 comprises 15 residues. Germline V gene sequence: CDR1 SNHLY, CDR2 FYNNEI. J gave up 4 bases and V 6 bases, and 10 bases lay outside the gene matches. The CDR3 is CASRKTGGAGETQYF. CDR3 sequence (DNA): TGTGCCAGCAGGAAGACCGGGGGGGCGGGAGAGACCCAGTACTTC.

A word on this clone: Other DNA sequences in this specimen translate into the identical CDR3. The chain has TRBV5-1 and TRBJ1-1; possible D gene TRBD1, 6 bases. Germline lookup yields CDR1 SGHRS and CDR2 YFSETQ. V shed 0 bases and J shed 1 base, with 7 bases lying between them. The CDR3 runs 14 residues. As DNA, the CDR3 is TGCGCCAGCAGCTTGGGGGGGCAGAACACTGAAGCTTTCTTT. It yields the protein CASSLGGQNTEAFF.

This clone has only a few counts. V and J are TRBV28 and TRBJ1-6; D gene ambiguous. This CDR3 has 14 amino acids. CDR1 MDHEN and CDR2 SYDVKM come from the germline V gene. The V gene lost 2 bases and the J gene lost 5 bases, with 7 bases spanning the gap. CDR3: CASSLAWHNSPLHF. The DNA for the CDR3 is TGTGCCAGCAGTTTAGCTTGGCATAATTCACCCCTCCACTTT.

The genes are TRBV6-6 and TRBJ2-7; 9 bases align to TRBD1. V trimming: 3 bases; J trimming: 7 bases; junction bases outside the gene matches: 7. Germline V CDR1 and CDR2: MNHNY, SVGAGI (reference sequence). The CDR3 contains 14 residues. In DNA, the CDR3 is TGTGCCAGCAGTTATAACAGGGGGCGGTGGGAGCAGTACTTC. Translated: CASSYNRGRWEQYF.

J is TRBJ2-1 and V is TRBV7-2; tentative D call: TRBD2 (6 bases). Trimming removed 5 bases from V and 4 bases from J, with 21 bases in between. This CDR3 is 17 amino acids long. From germline, CDR1 is SGHTA and CDR2 FQGNSA. CDR3 sequence reads: CASSQDIRRAAYNEQFF. CDR3 DNA sequence: TGTGCCAGCAGCCAAGATATTAGGAGGGCCGCATACAATGAGCAGTTCTTC. Full variable domain (outside the CDR3, taken from reference TRBV7-2 and TRBJ2-1): GAGVSQSPSNKVTEKGKDVELRCDPISGHTALYWYRQSLGQGLEFLIYFQGNSAPDKSGLPSDRFSAERTGGSVSTLTIQRTQQEDSAVYLCASSQDIRRAAYNEQFFGPGTRLTVL.

This chain uses TRBV29-1 with TRBJ2-5, with 8 positions matching TRBD1. V lost 7 bases, J lost 5 bases, and 15 bases stayed unmatched. The CDR3 runs to 15 residues. CDR1 is SQVTM, CDR2 ANQGSEA, per germline. The chain's CDR3 is CSARDRSEWFETQYF. CDR3 nucleotide sequence: TGCAGCGCCAGGGACAGGTCCGAGTGGTTCGAGACCCAGTACTTC. Using reference TRBV29-1 and TRBJ2-5 for the parts outside the CDR3, the full variable domain is SAVISQKPSRDICQRGTSLTIQCQVDSQVTMMFWYRQQPGQSLTLIATANQGSEATYESGFVIDKFPISRPNLTFSTLTVSNMSPEDSSIYLCSARDRSEWFETQYFGPGTRLLVL.

The chain combines TRBV27 with TRBJ1-5; TRBD1 is a possible D gene (5 bases). Between the trimmed V and J ends, which lost 4 bases and 1 base, there was a span of 17 bases. Germline V lookup: CDR1 MNHEY, CDR2 SMNVEV (reference sequence). CDR3 length: 17 amino acids. CDR3 in amino acids: CASSSPKRGRSNQPQHF. The DNA for the CDR3 is TGTGCCAGCAGTTCTCCCAAGAGGGGTAGGAGCAATCAGCCCCAGCATTTT.

The chain recombines TRBV6-6 with TRBJ1-5, with D possibly TRBD1 on 6 matching bases. Trimming took off 1 base at V and 0 bases at J, with 7 bases between the two ends. The CDR3 spans 15 residues. From germline, CDR1 is MNHNY and CDR2 SVGAGI (reference sequence). CDR3 sequence (DNA): TGTGCCAGCAGTTACTTACAGGGTAGCAATCAGCCCCAGCATTTT. It is translated as CASSYLQGSNQPQHF.

The chain recombines TRBV30 with TRBJ2-6; 7 bases fit TRBD1. This CDR3 contains 15 residues. Trimming took 2 bases from V and 4 from J; bases not matched to a gene: 5. Germline V CDR1 and CDR2: GTSNPN, SVGIG (reference sequence). The CDR3 DNA is TGTGCCTGGAGTTCCCAGGGGGTCGGGGCCAACGTCCTGACTTTC. The encoded protein is CAWSSQGVGANVLTF.

The chain uses TRBV11-2 and TRBJ1-1; TRBD1 matches 12 bases. Germline V CDR1 and CDR2: SGHAT, FQNNGV. CDR3 length: 16 residues. The V gene end was trimmed by 5 bases and the J gene end by 5 bases; junction bases not matched to a gene: 9. This chain's CDR3 is CASSQGTGGLWTEAFF. The CDR3 coding sequence is TGTGCCAGCAGCCAGGGGACAGGGGGCTTATGGACTGAAGCTTTCTTT.

The chain joins TRBV30 to TRBJ1-1, with 7 bases that match TRBD1. This CDR3 spans 13 amino acids. Per the germline V gene, CDR1 is GTSNPN and CDR2 is SVGIG (reference sequence). With V trimmed by 4 bases and J by 2 bases, 4 bases remained unmatched. CDR3 amino acids: CAWNRGVNTEAFF. DNA of the CDR3: TGTGCCTGGAACAGGGGAGTTAACACTGAAGCTTTCTTT.